These T cell receptor beta chains were read from a single sample in a study of T cell clones after liver transplantation. The assay was immunoSEQ multiplex PCR, and TCRdb's table has in-frame clones only and misses some. This table has over 50,000 clones, approximately 84% appearing once. The specimen comprised CD4+ T cells from blood, sampled before liver transplant. The receptors originated from a human donor who received a liver transplant. The CDR3 runs from the conserved cysteine through the conserved F or W. A D gene is named only where the DNA matches it firmly. Clone size is given for some rows only: seen once, a few or many times, or a class if the clone is expanded.

d_gene	v_gene	j_gene	abundance	CDR3nt	CDR3aa
-	TRBV11-2	TRBJ1-3	-	TGTGCCAGCAGCCGATTGATGGGGTCTGGAAACACCATATATTTT	CASSRLMGSGNTIYF
TRBD1	TRBV5-6	TRBJ1-1	-	TGTGCCAGCAGTTGGGACAGGCTGAACACTGAAGCTTTCTTT	CASSWDRLNTEAFF
-	TRBV5-6	TRBJ2-3	-	TGTGCCAGCAGCTTGAAAGGCCCAGATACGCAGTATTTT	CASSLKGPDTQYF
-	TRBV4-1	TRBJ1-4	-	TGCGCCAGCAGCCAAGAGGTAACAACAAATGAAAAACTGTTTTTT	CASSQEVTTNEKLFF
-	TRBV30	TRBJ2-7	-	TGTGCCTGGAGTGTACCAGGGGAGCAGTACTTC	CAWSVPGEQYF
-	TRBV5-4	TRBJ1-1	-	TGTGCCAGCAGCTCGAAACAGGGTCCCACTGAAGCTTTCTTT	CASSSKQGPTEAFF
-	TRBV5-4	TRBJ2-3	-	TGTGCCAGCAGCGGGGGACTTGGGAGTAGGGATACGCAGTATTTT	CASSGGLGSRDTQYF
TRBD1	TRBV9	TRBJ2-7	-	TGTGCCAGCAGCGTAGTCCCCCAGGGGGACGAGCAGTACTTC	CASSVVPQGDEQYF
-	TRBV28	TRBJ2-6	-	TGTGCCAGCAAAGGAGCGGACTCTGGGGCCAACGTCCTGACTTTC	CASKGADSGANVLTF
-	TRBV4-1	TRBJ1-4	once	TGCGCCAGCAGCCGGAGTTTTGAAAAACTGTTTTTT	CASSRSFEKLFF
-	TRBV6-4	TRBJ2-5	-	TGTGCCAGCAGCTTTCCGCCGGGGCCCACTGAAGAGACCCAGTACTTC	CASSFPPGPTEETQYF
-	TRBV5-6	TRBJ2-1	-	TGTGCCAGCAGCTTGGTAGGGACGAGGAATGAGCAGTTCTTC	CASSLVGTRNEQFF
-	TRBV15	TRBJ1-1	-	TGTGCCACCAGCCGATACCTTGGGGCGGGGACTGAAGCTTTCTTT	CATSRYLGAGTEAFF
TRBD1	TRBV5-4	TRBJ1-1	once	TGTGCCAGCAGCTCCGGGACAGGGGTCACTGAAGCTTTCTTT	CASSSGTGVTEAFF
-	TRBV27	TRBJ2-2	few	TGTGCCCCTCCCCTGGAAGCGGGCCAGACCGGGGAGCTGTTTTTT	CAPPLEAGQTGELFF
-	TRBV9	TRBJ2-2	once	TGTGCCAGCAGCGTAGTCCCAGAGAACACCGGGGAGCTGTTTTTT	CASSVVPENTGELFF
-	TRBV7-7	TRBJ2-1	-	TGTGCTAGCAGCTTAGGGGCCCCGGGATCCGGGGGTCATGAGCAGTTCTTC	CASSLGAPGSGGHEQFF
-	TRBV25-1	TRBJ1-1	-	TGTGCCAGCAGTGGTCAGGGAGTGTGGAGCACTGAAGCTTTCTTT	CASSGQGVWSTEAFF
TRBD1	TRBV18	TRBJ1-1	-	TGTGCCAGCTCACCACCGAGGCAGGGGGCGAACACTGAAGCTTTCTTT	CASSPPRQGANTEAFF
-	TRBV7-2	TRBJ2-5	-	TGTGCCAGCAGCTCCCGCCAGCCAGCGCAAGAGACCCAGTACTTC	CASSSRQPAQETQYF
-	TRBV6-1	TRBJ2-1	-	TGTGCCAGCAGTGAAGCTAGTTACAATGAGCAGTTCTTC	CASSEASYNEQFF
TRBD1	TRBV6-4	TRBJ1-2	-	TGTGCCAGCAGTGACACCACACAGGGGCAGTATGGCTACACCTTC	CASSDTTQGQYGYTF
TRBD2	TRBV7-2	TRBJ2-1	once	TGTGCCAGCAGCTCCCCCGGGACTAGGGGCTACAATGAGCAGTTCTTC	CASSSPGTRGYNEQFF
-	TRBV9	TRBJ2-7	few	TGTGCCAGCAGCCCATCCCAACAGGCCGCCGGGCAGTACTTC	CASSPSQQAAGQYF
-	TRBV2	TRBJ2-3	-	TGTGCCAGCAGCCCCCAGGGGACTATCCTCACAGATACGCAGTATTTT	CASSPQGTILTDTQYF
TRBD1	TRBV5-6	TRBJ1-1	-	TGTGCCAGCAGCGCCCAACAGGGGGTTGGTCGAGCTTTCTTT	CASSAQQGVGRAFF
-	TRBV7-2	TRBJ1-2	-	TGTGCCAGCAGCTCTTCAGACACCTATGGCTACACCTTC	CASSSSDTYGYTF
TRBD1	TRBV7-9	TRBJ1-2	-	TGTGCCAGCAGCTTAGCGGGGACAGGGCGTAACTATGGCTACACCTTC	CASSLAGTGRNYGYTF
-	TRBV23-1	TRBJ2-3	-	TGCGCCAGCGATTGGACCAGCCAAAGCACAGATACGCAGTATTTT	CASDWTSQSTDTQYF
-	TRBV6-4	TRBJ2-1	-	TGTGCCAGCAGTCAGACAGGAGCGGCTAATGAGCAGTTCTTC	CASSQTGAANEQFF
-	TRBV5-1	TRBJ2-3	-	TGCGCCAGCAGCTTGGGGGTACAGCGCACCACAGATACGCAGTATTTT	CASSLGVQRTTDTQYF
-	TRBV5-1	TRBJ1-5	once	TGCGCCAGCAGCTTGGGAGGAGGAGGTCAGCCCCAGCATTTT	CASSLGGGGQPQHF
TRBD2	TRBV4-3	TRBJ2-2	-	TGCGCCAGCAGCCCGCGTTCTAGCGGGGGGCCCACCGGGGAGCTGTTTTTT	CASSPRSSGGPTGELFF
-	TRBV6-1	TRBJ2-7	-	TGTGCCAGCTCCCCGGCCTACGAGCAGTACTTC	CASSPAYEQYF
TRBD1	TRBV4-1	TRBJ1-3	medium-sized	TGCGCCAGCAGCCACCTGACAGGGGACTCTGGAAACACCATATATTTT	CASSHLTGDSGNTIYF
TRBD1	TRBV5-4	TRBJ2-5	-	TGTGCCAGCAGTTCTATCGACAGGGGTGCTCGAAAGACCCAGTACTTC	CASSSIDRGARKTQYF
TRBD2	TRBV7-2	TRBJ2-7	-	TGTGCCAGCAGCTTCACTAGCGGGAGGAACTACGAGCAGTACTTC	CASSFTSGRNYEQYF
TRBD1	TRBV29-1	TRBJ2-1	-	TGCAGCGCCTCGACAGGGGGCTTCCACAATGAGCAGTTCTTC	CSASTGGFHNEQFF
-	TRBV6-4	TRBJ1-5	-	TGCGCCAGCAGCCAAGGGCACCGGGACAGCAATCAGCCCCAGCATTTT	CASSQGHRDSNQPQHF
TRBD1	TRBV4-1	TRBJ2-7	-	TGCGCCAGCAGCCAGGACGACAGGGTAGACGAGCAGTACTTC	CASSQDDRVDEQYF
-	TRBV25-1	TRBJ1-4	-	TGTGCCAGCAATCCGGGACTGGGTAATGAAAAACTGTTTTTT	CASNPGLGNEKLFF
-	TRBV6-5	TRBJ2-7	-	TGTGCCAGCATGTCCTTAGGGACCGCCACCTACGAGCAGTACTTC	CASMSLGTATYEQYF
-	TRBV21-1	TRBJ1-2	-	TGTGCCACCCCCCTCCCGGGACGGTTCTATGGCTACACCTTC	CATPLPGRFYGYTF
-	TRBV4-1	TRBJ2-7	-	TGCGCCAGCAGCCAAGAGGGCTGGTCGGGAGCTTACGAGCAGTACTTC	CASSQEGWSGAYEQYF
-	TRBV18	TRBJ2-2	-	TGTGCCAGCTCACGGAGTACCGGGGAGCTGTTTTTT	CASSRSTGELFF
-	TRBV29-1	TRBJ2-3	-	TGCAGCGGTGGGCCTAGCAGAGATACGCAGTATTTT	CSGGPSRDTQYF
-	TRBV19	TRBJ2-3	once	TGTGCCAGTAAAAGGGTCGGATCTACCACAGATACGCAGTATTTT	CASKRVGSTTDTQYF
-	TRBV4-2	TRBJ2-1	-	TGTGCCAGCAGCCAAAATGATTGGAGTGGTGGCAATGAGCAGTTCTTC	CASSQNDWSGGNEQFF
TRBD1	TRBV6-5	TRBJ1-4	once	TGTGCCAGTAGGACAGGGAATGAAAAACTGTTTTTT	CASRTGNEKLFF